These 25 T cell receptor beta chains originate from one sample sequenced in a study of monozygotic twins with inflammatory bowel disease. TCRdb reprocessed the 5' RACE reads and reports one entry per CDR3 protein, with no DNA. Its table records 300,000 to 400,000 distinct CDR3 sequences. Sequenced: blood. The receptor source for this set is a human donor with ulcerative colitis or Crohn's disease, or a healthy co-twin of an affected twin (not recorded which).

The gene calls are TRBV6-1 and TRBJ2-7; TCRdb's D call of TRBD1 is untestable without DNA. The germline V gene encodes CDR1 MNHNS and CDR2 SASEGT. The length of the CDR3 is 15 residues. The CDR3 sequence is CASRGGTGSTYEQYF.

The rearrangement joins TRBV6-1 to TRBJ2-1; TCRdb's D gene call, TRBD1, goes unchecked for lack of DNA. Germline lookup yields CDR1 MNHNS and CDR2 SASEGT. The CDR3 is 14 amino acids. The CDR3 loop is CASTGGRGDNEQFF.

The chain links TRBV7-2 to TRBJ2-1; TCRdb names TRBD1, which stays unverified in the absence of DNA. The CDR3 has 15 amino acids. Germline CDR1 and CDR2: SGHTA and FQGNSA. CDR3 sequence reads: CASSPGTGAHNEQFF.

The chain joins TRBV29-1 to TRBJ2-1; TCRdb's D call of TRBD1 is untestable without DNA. Germline V gene lookup returns CDR1 SQVTM and CDR2 ANQGSEA. The CDR3 is 12 residues long. The CDR3 loop is CSVERGGSEQFF.

The chain has TRBV7-9 and TRBJ2-2; TCRdb reports TRBD1, a call that lacks DNA to check it against. The CDR3 has 17 residues. Germline loops: CDR1 SEHNR, CDR2 FQNEAQ (reference sequence). The CDR3 here is CASSLRQGVPNTGELFF. The full variable domain, its missing parts supplied by reference TRBV7-9 and TRBJ2-2, is DTGVSQNPRHKITKRGQNVTFRCDPISEHNRLYWYRQTLGQGPEFLTYFQNEAQLEKSRLLSDRFSAERPKGSFSTLEIQRTEQGDSAMYLCASSLRQGVPNTGELFFGEGSRLTVL.

The V gene is TRBV12-3 or TRBV12-4, the J gene TRBJ1-2. This CDR3 has 13 amino acids. The CDR3 is CASSFGVNYGYTF.

J is TRBJ2-1 and V is TRBV10-2; TCRdb calls TRBD2, which cannot be checked without DNA. From germline, CDR1 is WSHSY and CDR2 SAAADI. This CDR3 comprises 19 residues. CDR3 protein: CASTSMGTSGGYRYNEQFF.

This chain connects TRBV20-1 to TRBJ2-1; TCRdb calls TRBD2, which cannot be checked without DNA. CDR3 length: 15 residues. Germline V lookup: CDR1 DFQATT, CDR2 SNEGSKA (reference sequence). CDR3 residues: CSAPRDSGSHNEQFF.

The V and J genes are TRBV10-3 and TRBJ2-1; TCRdb gives TRBD2 as the D gene, but with no DNA this cannot be confirmed. This CDR3 has 16 residues. CDR1 ENHRY and CDR2 SYGVKD come from the germline V gene. The CDR3 sequence: CATHGSGSVRNNEQFF.

V usage is TRBV7-8 and J usage is TRBJ1-1; TCRdb picks TRBD1, but there is no DNA to check that call. CDR3 size: 14 residues. CDR1 is SGHVS, CDR2 FQNEAQ, per germline. The CDR3 protein is CASSSVIVGGEAFF. The complete variable domain, with remaining parts taken from reference TRBV7-8 and TRBJ1-1, reads GAGVSQSPRYKVAKRGQDVALRCDPISGHVSLFWYQQALGQGPEFLTYFQNEAQLDKSGLPSDRFFAERPEGSVSTLKIQRTQQEDSAVYLCASSSVIVGGEAFFGQGTRLTVV.

The genes are TRBV20-1 and TRBJ2-7. The CDR3 extends over 12 amino acids. Germline values: CDR1 DFQATT, CDR2 SNEGSKA (reference sequence). The CDR3 loop reads CSARDVGYEQYF.

V and J are TRBV12-3 or TRBV12-4 and TRBJ2-7; the TRBD1 assignment by TCRdb is unverifiable without DNA. This CDR3 region has 17 residues. The CDR3 here is CASGPGQGASGAYEQYF.

The V call is TRBV3-1, the J call TRBJ2-3; there is no DNA to check the TCRdb D call of TRBD2. Per germline, CDR1 LGHDT and CDR2 YNNKEL (reference sequence). This CDR3 is built from 16 residues. The CDR3 is CASSQDRGLGTDTQYF.

This chain links TRBV7-9 with TRBJ2-2; without DNA, the TCRdb call of TRBD2 cannot be checked. CDR1 is SEHNR, CDR2 FQNEAQ, per germline (reference sequence). This CDR3 has 13 amino acids. CDR3 in amino acids: CASSSLDTGELFF.

The chain is built from TRBV12-3 or TRBV12-4 and TRBJ2-7. The CDR3 length is 11 residues. CDR3 sequence reads: CASSFLTEQYF.

V is TRBV28 and J is TRBJ2-7; as DNA is missing, the TRBD1 call by TCRdb cannot be tested. Germline CDR1 reads MDHEN; CDR2 reads SYDVKM. This CDR3 has 17 residues. The CDR3 reads CASSPSTRWIVGSEQYF.

The chain recombines TRBV29-1 with TRBJ2-7; TCRdb's D gene call, TRBD1, goes unchecked for lack of DNA. CDR1 is SQVTM and CDR2 is ANQGSEA in the germline V gene. This CDR3 has 15 amino acids. CDR3 protein: CSVEDETGDSYEQYF.

V is TRBV30 and J is TRBJ2-7; as DNA is missing, the TRBD2 call by TCRdb cannot be tested. CDR1 is GTSNPN, CDR2 SVGIG, per germline (reference sequence). This CDR3 has 16 amino acids. CDR3 sequence: CAWSRSRTSAYYEQYF.

J is TRBJ2-2 and V is TRBV15. This CDR3 has 13 residues. CDR1 and CDR2 (germline): LNHNV, YYDKDF (reference sequence). The CDR3 here is CATSRDRAGELFF.

The rearrangement joins TRBV2 to TRBJ2-1; the TCRdb call, TRBD1, lacks DNA for checking. The V gene's germline CDR1 is SNHLY and CDR2 FYNNEI. CDR3 length equals 13 residues. The CDR3 is CASSMGPGGEQFF.

V gene TRBV12-3 or TRBV12-4 combines with J gene TRBJ2-7; TCRdb's assignment of TRBD1 cannot be checked, as there is no DNA. CDR3 size: 14 residues. The CDR3 reads CASRPGTAYYEQYF.

V gene TRBV20-1 combines with J gene TRBJ1-1; TCRdb's assignment of TRBD1 cannot be checked, as there is no DNA. The CDR3 is made up of 14 amino acids. Looked up from germline, CDR1 is DFQATT and CDR2 is SNEGSKA (reference sequence). The CDR3 is CSARRDSLNTEAFF.

V and J are TRBV27 and TRBJ1-1. The CDR3 contains 16 residues. Germline CDR1 MNHEY, CDR2 SMNVEV (reference sequence). The CDR3 reads CASSPRLTHMNTEAFF.

The V call is TRBV5-1, the J call TRBJ2-5; TCRdb names TRBD1, which stays unverified in the absence of DNA. The V gene's germline CDR1 is SGHRS and CDR2 YFSETQ. The length of the CDR3 is 16 residues. The CDR3 here is CASSLTGQLYQETQYF. The full variable domain, in which reference TRBV5-1 and TRBJ2-5 provide the parts outside the CDR3, is KAGVTQTPRYLIKTRGQQVTLSCSPISGHRSVSWYQQTPGQGLQFLFEYFSETQRNKGNFPGRFSGRQFSNSRSEMNVSTLELGDSALYLCASSLTGQLYQETQYFGPGTRLLVL.

The rearrangement uses TRBV20-1 and TRBJ1-2; there is no DNA to check the TCRdb D call of TRBD1. CDR3 length equals 15 residues. Germline CDR1 DFQATT, CDR2 SNEGSKA (reference sequence). CDR3 region: CSAREIPGGSYGYTF.